The present T cell receptor beta chain was sequenced within a study of blood T cells in healthy people across ages. General study points: Relative to aged donors, long-lived donors carried more naive CD4+ cells and displayed higher diversity. In older individuals, TCR beta diversity per million T cells was lower, falling roughly linearly with age.

As concerns this clonotype: Its cognate antigen is unknown.

Sample-barcoded 5' priming and a J-beta primer mix drove a second PCR of 7 to 11 cycles. Each cDNA was tagged by a template-switch adaptor containing 12 random nucleotides. TCRdb re-analysed the 5' RACE reads in MiXCR, keeping a single row per CDR3 protein. The table has more than 750,000 distinct CDR3 sequences, 25% to 35% seen once. V was clipped by 2 bases and J by 4 bases, with 18 bases between them. Germline assignment: CDR1 SNHLY and CDR2 FYNNEI. The CDR3 consists of 16 residues. This sample also appeared in a second study, on T cells of mothers and their children. From that report: The analysis detected no persistent microchimeric T cell clones.

The clonotype was recovered from a woman aged 40 to 55 in good health. The chain recombines TRBV2 with TRBJ2-7; D is unclear. The sequenced sample was blood. The CDR3 spells CASSEMAAPGAYEQYF. In nucleotides, the CDR3 is TGTGCCAGCAGTGAAATGGCAGCCCCTGGAGCTTACGAGCAGTACTTC.